Reported below is one T cell receptor (beta chain). The assay was immunoSEQ multiplex PCR, and TCRdb's table has in-frame clones only and misses some. This sample carries 70,000 to 95,000 clones, about 90% of them seen once, and the ten largest clones take roughly 5%. This sample is drawn from a study of resident and recirculating memory T cells in vitiligo. V was clipped by 3 bases and J by 1 base; unmatched bases: 10. There are 17 residues in the CDR3. The V gene's germline CDR1 is ENHRY and CDR2 SYGVKD. This TCR came from a male donor with vitiligo. The gene calls are TRBV10-3 and TRBJ2-7; 9 bases agree with TRBD1. Source material: blood. For the CDR3, the DNA is TGTGCCATCAGTGATTCCTTGCGGGACAGGGATTCCTACGAGCAGTACTTC. Translated, it gives CAISDSLRDRDSYEQYF.